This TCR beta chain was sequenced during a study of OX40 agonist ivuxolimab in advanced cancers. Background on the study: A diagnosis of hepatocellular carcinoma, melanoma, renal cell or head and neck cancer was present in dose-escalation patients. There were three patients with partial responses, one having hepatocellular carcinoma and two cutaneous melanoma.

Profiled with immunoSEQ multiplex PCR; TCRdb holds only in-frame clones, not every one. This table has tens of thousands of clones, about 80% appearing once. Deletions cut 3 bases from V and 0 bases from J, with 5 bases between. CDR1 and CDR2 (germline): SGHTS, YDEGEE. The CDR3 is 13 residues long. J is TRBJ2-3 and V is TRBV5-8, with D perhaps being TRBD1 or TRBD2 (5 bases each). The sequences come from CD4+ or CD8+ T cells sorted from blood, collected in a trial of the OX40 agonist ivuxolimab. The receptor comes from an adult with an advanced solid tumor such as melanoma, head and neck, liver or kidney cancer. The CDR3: CASSWDSTDTQYF. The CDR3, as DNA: TGTGCCAGCAGCTGGGACAGCACAGATACGCAGTATTTT. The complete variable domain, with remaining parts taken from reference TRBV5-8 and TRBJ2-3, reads EAGVTQSPTHLIKTRGQQATLRCSPISGHTSVYWYQQALGLGLQFLLWYDEGEERNRGNFPPRFSGRQFPNYSSELNVNALELEDSALYLCASSWDSTDTQYFGPGTRLTVL.